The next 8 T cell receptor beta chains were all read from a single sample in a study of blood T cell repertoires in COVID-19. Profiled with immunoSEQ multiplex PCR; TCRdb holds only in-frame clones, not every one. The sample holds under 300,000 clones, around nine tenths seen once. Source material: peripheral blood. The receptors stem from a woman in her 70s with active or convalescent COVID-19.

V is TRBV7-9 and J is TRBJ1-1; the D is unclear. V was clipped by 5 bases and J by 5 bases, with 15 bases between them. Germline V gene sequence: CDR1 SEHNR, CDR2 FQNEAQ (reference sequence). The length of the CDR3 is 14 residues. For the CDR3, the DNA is TGTGCCAGCAGCCCACTGGGCGGGAAAACTGAAGCTTTCTTT. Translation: CASSPLGGKTEAFF.

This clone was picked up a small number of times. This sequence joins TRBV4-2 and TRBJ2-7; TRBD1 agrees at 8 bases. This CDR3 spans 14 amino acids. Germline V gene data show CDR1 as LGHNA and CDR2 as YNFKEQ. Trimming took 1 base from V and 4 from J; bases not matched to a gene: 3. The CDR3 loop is CASSQGTGPYEQYF. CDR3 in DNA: TGTGCCAGCAGCCAAGGGACAGGGCCGTACGAGCAGTACTTC.

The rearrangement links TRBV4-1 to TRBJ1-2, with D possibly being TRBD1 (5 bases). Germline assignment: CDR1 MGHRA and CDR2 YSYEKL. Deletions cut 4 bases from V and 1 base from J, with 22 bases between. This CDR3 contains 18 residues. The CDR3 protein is CASSLDPGGYSFNYGYTF. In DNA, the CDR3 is TGCGCCAGCAGCCTCGACCCCGGGGGGTACAGCTTTAACTATGGCTACACCTTC.

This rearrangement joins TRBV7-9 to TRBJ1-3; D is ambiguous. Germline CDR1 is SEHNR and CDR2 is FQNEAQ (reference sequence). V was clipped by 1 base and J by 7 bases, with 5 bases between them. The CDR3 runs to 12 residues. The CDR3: CASSLVGNTIYF. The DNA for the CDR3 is TGTGCCAGCAGCTTAGTCGGGAACACCATATATTTT.

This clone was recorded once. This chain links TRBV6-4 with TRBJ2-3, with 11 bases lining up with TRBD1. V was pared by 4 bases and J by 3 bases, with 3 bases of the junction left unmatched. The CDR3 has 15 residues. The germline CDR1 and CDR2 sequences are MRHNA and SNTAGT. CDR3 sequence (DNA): TGTGCCAGCAGTGTGGGGACAGGGGGGACAGATACGCAGTATTTT. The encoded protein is CASSVGTGGTDTQYF.

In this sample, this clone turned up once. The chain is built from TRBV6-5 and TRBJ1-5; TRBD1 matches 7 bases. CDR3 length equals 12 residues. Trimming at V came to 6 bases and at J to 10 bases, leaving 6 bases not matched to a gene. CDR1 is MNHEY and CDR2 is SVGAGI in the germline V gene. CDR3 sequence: CASRAQGGPQHF. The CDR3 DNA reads TGTGCCAGCAGGGCCCAGGGGGGACCCCAGCATTTT.

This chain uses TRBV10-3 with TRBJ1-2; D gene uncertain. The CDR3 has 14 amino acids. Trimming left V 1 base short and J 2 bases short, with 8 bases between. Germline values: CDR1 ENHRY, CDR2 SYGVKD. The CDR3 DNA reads TGTGCCATCAGTGAGTTAGGAGGAAACTATGGCTACACCTTC. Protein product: CAISELGGNYGYTF.

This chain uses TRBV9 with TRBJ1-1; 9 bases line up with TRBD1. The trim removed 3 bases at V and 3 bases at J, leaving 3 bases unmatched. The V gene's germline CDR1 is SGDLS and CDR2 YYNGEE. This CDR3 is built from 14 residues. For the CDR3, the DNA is TGTGCCAGCAGCGCCCGACAGGGGGACACTGAAGCTTTCTTT. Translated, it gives CASSARQGDTEAFF.